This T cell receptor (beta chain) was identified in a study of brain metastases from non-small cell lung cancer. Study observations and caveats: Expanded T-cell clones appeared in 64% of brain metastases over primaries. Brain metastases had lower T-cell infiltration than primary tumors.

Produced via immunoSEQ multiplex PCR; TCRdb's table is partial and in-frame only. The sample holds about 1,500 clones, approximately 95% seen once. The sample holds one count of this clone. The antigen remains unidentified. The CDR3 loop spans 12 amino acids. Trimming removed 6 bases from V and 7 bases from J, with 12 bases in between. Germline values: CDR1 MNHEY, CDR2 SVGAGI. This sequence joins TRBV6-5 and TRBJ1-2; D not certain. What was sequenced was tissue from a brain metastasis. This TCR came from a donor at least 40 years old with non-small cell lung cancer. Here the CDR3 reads CASRDTSRGYTF. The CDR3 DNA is TGTGCCAGCAGGGATACAAGTCGTGGCTACACCTTC.